These 28 T cell receptor beta chains share one sample of origin, sequenced in a study of cytomegalovirus exposure and HLA in healthy donors. Primers: 60 Vbeta forward and 13 Jbeta reverse. Only in-frame clones appear in the TCRdb table, and some are missing; sequencing was by immunoSEQ multiplex PCR. The sample comprises 110,000 to 150,000 clones, over 65% of which are singletons, and 2.5% to 3% rests with the top ten. What was sequenced was PBMCs. These TCRs come from a female donor in good health and CMV-seronegative.

The chain employs TRBV2 and TRBJ2-3; TRBD1 is a possible D gene (5 bases). Germline-derived CDR1 and CDR2 are SNHLY and FYNNEI. The CDR3 contains 13 residues. Trimming removed 7 bases at V and 5 bases at J, with 13 bases between. The CDR3 is CASMAAGLDTQYF. The DNA for the CDR3 is TGTGCCAGCATGGCGGCAGGGCTAGATACGCAGTATTTT.

This chain uses TRBV14 with TRBJ2-7; D possibly corresponds to TRBD1 (6 bases). This CDR3 has 13 residues. Germline CDR1 is SGHDN and CDR2 is FVKESK. V lost 4 bases, J lost 2 bases, and 9 bases lay in between. CDR3 amino acids: CASSPGVPYEQYF. The CDR3, as DNA: TGTGCCAGCAGCCCAGGGGTCCCCTACGAGCAGTACTTC. The variable domain in full, completed from reference TRBV14 and TRBJ2-7, reads EAGVTQFPSHSVIEKGQTVTLRCDPISGHDNLYWYRRVMGKEIKFLLHFVKESKQDESGMPNNRFLAERTGGTYSTLKVQPAELEDSGVYFCASSPGVPYEQYFGPGTRLTVT.

The chain joins TRBV4-1 to TRBJ2-7; 8 bases line up with TRBD1. J gave up 3 bases and V 2 bases, and 3 bases lay outside the gene matches. CDR3 length: 14 residues. From germline, CDR1 is MGHRA and CDR2 YSYEKL. The CDR3 here is CASSQPGGSYEQYF. CDR3 nucleotide sequence: TGCGCCAGCAGCCAACCAGGGGGCAGCTACGAGCAGTACTTC.

The chain has TRBV10-3 and TRBJ2-7, with 9 bases that match TRBD1. The CDR3 covers 14 residues. The germline CDR1 and CDR2 sequences are ENHRY and SYGVKD. Unmatched junction bases numbered 7, after V lost 5 bases and J lost 5 bases. The CDR3 nucleotides read TGTGCCATCAGTCCGGGACAGGGTACGAACGAGCAGTACTTC. It specifies CAISPGQGTNEQYF.

This clone was observed a few times. V is TRBV5-1 and J is TRBJ2-2; 7 bases map to TRBD1. CDR3 size: 15 residues. The germline V gene encodes CDR1 SGHRS and CDR2 YFSETQ. The V and J ends lost 4 bases and 3 bases, in that order; junction bases with no gene match: 6. The CDR3: CASSRAQGYTGELFF. The CDR3 region has the DNA TGCGCCAGCAGCCGGGCACAGGGGTACACCGGGGAGCTGTTTTTT.

Points on this clone: Other DNA sequences from this sample encode an identical CDR3 as well. The V gene is TRBV30, the J gene TRBJ2-3; TRBD2 aligns across 8 bases. The CDR3 totals 13 residues. Losses at the gene ends were 2 bases for V and 4 bases for J; bases not matched to a gene: 2. The germline V gene has CDR1 GTSNPN and CDR2 SVGIG (reference sequence). This CDR3 is CAWSSGGADTQYF. DNA for the CDR3: TGTGCCTGGAGTTCGGGGGGGGCAGATACGCAGTATTTT.

The V call is TRBV30, the J call TRBJ2-7; 8 bases align to TRBD2. V lost 1 base to trimming and J lost 0 bases; unmatched junction nucleotides: 5. The CDR3 loop spans 15 amino acids. Germline V gene lookup returns CDR1 GTSNPN and CDR2 SVGIG (reference sequence). CDR3 amino acids: CAWSEASGFSYEQYF. The CDR3, as DNA: TGTGCCTGGAGTGAGGCTAGCGGGTTCTCCTACGAGCAGTACTTC. The complete variable domain, with remaining parts taken from reference TRBV30 and TRBJ2-7, reads SQTIHQWPATLVQPVGSPLSLECTVEGTSNPNLYWYRQAAGRGLQLLFYSVGIGQISSEVPQNLSASRPQDRQFILSSKKLLLSDSGFYLCAWSEASGFSYEQYFGPGTRLTVT.

The chain has TRBV2 and TRBJ2-5, with 8 positions matching TRBD2. The CDR3 has 15 amino acids. J gave up 1 base and V 2 bases, and 3 bases lay outside the gene matches. CDR1 and CDR2 (germline): SNHLY, FYNNEI. CDR3 nucleotide sequence: TGTGCCAGCAGTGAACCGGGACTAGGCCAAGAGACCCAGTACTTC. This sequence encodes CASSEPGLGQETQYF.

The sample holds a few counts of this clone. J is TRBJ1-1 and V is TRBV5-1; 7 bases fit TRBD1. Germline V gives CDR1 SGHRS, CDR2 YFSETQ. The V gene end was trimmed by 4 bases and the J gene end by 8 bases; junction bases not matched to a gene: 17. This CDR3 has 16 amino acids. The CDR3: CASSLTLTGSLPEAFF. The CDR3 DNA is TGCGCCAGCAGCCTAACCTTGACAGGGAGTCTGCCAGAAGCTTTCTTT.

This clone was recorded only once. The chain recombines TRBV7-9 with TRBJ1-6, with 7 nucleotides matching TRBD1. The V and J ends lost 4 bases and 7 bases, in that order; junction bases with no gene match: 1. This CDR3 has 13 residues. Germline V gives CDR1 SEHNR, CDR2 FQNEAQ (reference sequence). The CDR3 is CASSWDRNSPLHF. The CDR3 DNA reads as TGTGCCAGCAGCTGGGACAGAAATTCACCCCTCCACTTT.

This rearrangement joins TRBV6-1 to TRBJ1-4, with 8 bases matching TRBD1. This CDR3 spans 15 amino acids. Germline trimming cut 6 bases from V and 7 bases from J; bases unmatched to any gene: 10. The V gene's germline CDR1 is MNHNS and CDR2 SASEGT. The CDR3 loop is CASSLDRGIGEKLFF. CDR3 bases: TGTGCCAGCAGCCTTGACAGGGGAATAGGTGAAAAACTGTTTTTT.

The rearrangement uses TRBV27 and TRBJ1-1, with TRBD1 matching over 7 bases. V was clipped by 6 bases and J by 1 base; unmatched bases: 5. The length of the CDR3 is 14 residues. Per the germline V gene, CDR1 is MNHEY and CDR2 is SMNVEV (reference sequence). The CDR3 region has the DNA TGTGCCAGCAGAGGGACAGCGTGGAACACTGAAGCTTTCTTT. It translates to CASRGTAWNTEAFF.

The chain carries TRBV28 and TRBJ1-5; D perhaps matches TRBD1 (5 bases). The CDR3 length is 14 residues. Germline-derived CDR1 and CDR2 are MDHEN and SYDVKM. V was cut by 5 bases and J by 7 bases, with 15 bases left in between. In DNA form, the CDR3 reads TGTGCCAGCAGTCGGGGGGAAGTTGGGCAGCCCCAGCATTTT. Translating it yields CASSRGEVGQPQHF.

Only a few counts were recorded for this clone. The V call is TRBV6-1, the J call TRBJ1-5; no definite D call. The CDR3 consists of 14 residues. Trimming cost V 0 bases and J 4 bases, with 7 bases left between them. CDR1 is MNHNS and CDR2 is SASEGT in the germline V gene. The CDR3 sequence is CASSEALGNQPQHF. Written as DNA, the CDR3 is TGTGCCAGCAGTGAAGCGCTCGGGAATCAGCCCCAGCATTTT.

The chain joins TRBV7-3 to TRBJ1-1; 7 bases map to TRBD1. The CDR3 totals 13 residues. V was clipped by 3 bases and J by 4 bases; unmatched bases: 2. Germline values: CDR1 SGHTA, CDR2 FQGTGA. CDR3 bases: TGTGCCAGCAGCTTGGACAGGCTCACTGAAGCTTTCTTT. Its translation is CASSLDRLTEAFF.

The V and J genes are TRBV28 and TRBJ2-7, with 12 bases matching TRBD2. The CDR3 is 19 amino acids. Trimming took 3 bases from V and 0 from J; bases not matched to a gene: 12. Germline V lookup: CDR1 MDHEN, CDR2 SYDVKM. CDR3 amino acids: CASSFPGTSGPRSSYEQYF. The DNA for the CDR3 is TGTGCCAGCAGTTTTCCCGGGACTAGCGGGCCCAGGAGCTCCTACGAGCAGTACTTC.

The J gene is TRBJ1-2, the V gene TRBV30; D call uncertain. Germline assignment: CDR1 GTSNPN and CDR2 SVGIG (reference sequence). The ends were cut back, 1 base at V and 6 bases at J, with 6 bases in the middle. CDR3 size: 11 residues. CDR3: CAWSAADGYTF. In nucleotides, the CDR3 is TGTGCCTGGAGTGCGGCGGATGGCTACACCTTC.

The rearrangement links TRBV5-4 to TRBJ1-6; 8 bases match TRBD1. Germline CDR1 reads SGHNT; CDR2 reads YYREEE (reference sequence). The CDR3 is made up of 15 amino acids. Trimming at V came to 0 bases and at J to 5 bases, leaving 1 base not matched to a gene. The CDR3, as DNA: TGTGCCAGCAGCTTGGCAGGGGGCAATAATTCACCCCTCCACTTT. This sequence encodes CASSLAGGNNSPLHF.

This chain uses TRBV19 with TRBJ2-1; D perhaps matches TRBD1 (7 bases). Trimming removed 8 bases from V and 4 bases from J, with 15 bases in between. Germline CDR1 is LNHDA and CDR2 is SQIVND (reference sequence). The CDR3 covers 14 residues. The CDR3 bases are TGTGCCAGTCGAAATGCGGGACAGTACAATGAGCAGTTCTTC. Its protein product is CASRNAGQYNEQFF. Drawing the rest from reference TRBV19 and TRBJ2-1, the complete variable domain is DGGITQSPKYLFRKEGQNVTLSCEQNLNHDAMYWYRQDPGQGLRLIYYSQIVNDFQKGDIAEGYSVSREKKESFPLTVTSAQKNPTAFYLCASRNAGQYNEQFFGPGTRLTVL.

The chain combines TRBV5-4 with TRBJ1-1; 8 positions agree with TRBD1. This CDR3 is built from 15 residues. The trim removed 4 bases at V and 1 base at J, leaving 6 bases unmatched. Looked up from germline, CDR1 is SGHNT and CDR2 is YYREEE (reference sequence). The chain's CDR3 is CASSPRTGSNTEAFF. CDR3 nucleotide sequence: TGTGCCAGCAGCCCGAGGACAGGGTCGAACACTGAAGCTTTCTTT.

The table lists this clone with a few counts. The genes are TRBV12-2 and TRBJ1-1; the table's D call TRBD1 went unverified against the DNA. TRBV12-2 has pseudogene status. This CDR3 spans 14 amino acids. The CDR3 region has the DNA TGTGCAAGTCGCTCGACAGGACAGAACACTGAAGCTTTCTTT. Protein product: CASRSTGQNTEAFF.

The chain carries TRBV7-2 and TRBJ2-1, with TRBD2 matching 13 bases. The CDR3 consists of 15 residues. Germline V lookup: CDR1 SGHTA, CDR2 FQGNSA. Unmatched junction bases numbered 8, after V lost 5 bases and J lost 10 bases. CDR3 loop: CASSPRTSGGLEQFF. DNA for the CDR3: TGTGCCAGCAGCCCGCGGACTAGCGGGGGTTTAGAGCAGTTCTTC.

This clone was observed a single time. The V call is TRBV28, the J call TRBJ1-6; possibly TRBD1 for D (6 bases). V lost 5 bases and J 3 bases, leaving 8 bases between the germline ends. The germline V gene has CDR1 MDHEN and CDR2 SYDVKM. The CDR3 covers 14 residues. The CDR3 DNA is TGTGCCAGCAGTCGAGGGGGCTATAATTCACCCCTCCACTTT. Amino acid sequence: CASSRGGYNSPLHF. The variable domain in full, completed from reference TRBV28 and TRBJ1-6, reads DVKVTQSSRYLVKRTGEKVFLECVQDMDHENMFWYRQDPGLGLRLIYFSYDVKMKEKGDIPEGYSVSREKKERFSLILESASTNQTSMYLCASSRGGYNSPLHFGNGTRLTVT.

V usage is TRBV9 and J usage is TRBJ2-2, with a tentative D call TRBD2 (7 bases). Trimming shortened V by 3 bases and J by 9 bases, and 15 bases separated the two germline ends. Germline assignment: CDR1 SGDLS and CDR2 YYNGEE. The CDR3 extends over 14 amino acids. DNA for the CDR3: TGTGCCAGCAGCGCCCCTAGGGGGGGTAGGGAGCTGTTTTTT. Its protein is CASSAPRGGRELFF. The whole variable domain, filled in from reference TRBV9 and TRBJ2-2, reads DSGVTQTPKHLITATGQRVTLRCSPRSGDLSVYWYQQSLDQGLQFLIQYYNGEERAKGNILERFSAQQFPDLHSELNLSSLELGDSALYFCASSAPRGGRELFFGEGSRLTVL.

V gene TRBV9 combines with J gene TRBJ2-3, with 9 bases identical to TRBD2. The CDR3 contains 17 residues. From germline, CDR1 is SGDLS and CDR2 YYNGEE. J was trimmed by 6 bases and V by 0 bases; bases with no gene match: 11. The CDR3 loop is CASSVESLRGGPDTQYF. The CDR3 DNA sequence: TGTGCCAGCAGCGTAGAGTCATTGCGGGGGGGCCCCGATACGCAGTATTTT.

In its sample, this clone was seen once. The chain couples TRBV6-1 to TRBJ1-2, with D perhaps TRBD1 (6 bases). The CDR3 covers 14 residues. CDR1 is MNHNS and CDR2 is SASEGT in the germline V gene. The ends were cut back, 1 base at V and 5 bases at J, with 11 bases in the middle. Written as DNA, the CDR3 is TGTGCCAGCAGTGAAGTGGTACAGGGTTATGGCTACACCTTC. This codes for CASSEVVQGYGYTF.

The chain couples TRBV13 to TRBJ2-7; 7 bases map to TRBD2. The V gene end was trimmed by 3 bases and the J gene end by 0 bases; junction bases not matched to a gene: 5. Germline CDR1 reads PRHDT; CDR2 reads FYEKMQ (reference sequence). This CDR3 contains 15 residues. CDR3: CASSFVAGSSYEQYF. CDR3 in DNA: TGTGCCAGCAGCTTTGTAGCGGGCTCCTCCTACGAGCAGTACTTC.

The chain combines TRBV14 with TRBJ1-1; 7 bases line up with TRBD1. The germline V gene has CDR1 SGHDN and CDR2 FVKESK. With 3 bases clipped from V and 0 bases from J, the junction kept 4 bases outside the gene matches. This CDR3 spans 15 amino acids. CDR3 loop: CASSHHRGLNTEAFF. CDR3 DNA: TGTGCCAGCAGCCACCACAGGGGATTGAACACTGAAGCTTTCTTT. The variable domain in full, with the rest retrieved from reference TRBV14 and TRBJ1-1, is EAGVTQFPSHSVIEKGQTVTLRCDPISGHDNLYWYRRVMGKEIKFLLHFVKESKQDESGMPNNRFLAERTGGTYSTLKVQPAELEDSGVYFCASSHHRGLNTEAFFGQGTRLTVV.